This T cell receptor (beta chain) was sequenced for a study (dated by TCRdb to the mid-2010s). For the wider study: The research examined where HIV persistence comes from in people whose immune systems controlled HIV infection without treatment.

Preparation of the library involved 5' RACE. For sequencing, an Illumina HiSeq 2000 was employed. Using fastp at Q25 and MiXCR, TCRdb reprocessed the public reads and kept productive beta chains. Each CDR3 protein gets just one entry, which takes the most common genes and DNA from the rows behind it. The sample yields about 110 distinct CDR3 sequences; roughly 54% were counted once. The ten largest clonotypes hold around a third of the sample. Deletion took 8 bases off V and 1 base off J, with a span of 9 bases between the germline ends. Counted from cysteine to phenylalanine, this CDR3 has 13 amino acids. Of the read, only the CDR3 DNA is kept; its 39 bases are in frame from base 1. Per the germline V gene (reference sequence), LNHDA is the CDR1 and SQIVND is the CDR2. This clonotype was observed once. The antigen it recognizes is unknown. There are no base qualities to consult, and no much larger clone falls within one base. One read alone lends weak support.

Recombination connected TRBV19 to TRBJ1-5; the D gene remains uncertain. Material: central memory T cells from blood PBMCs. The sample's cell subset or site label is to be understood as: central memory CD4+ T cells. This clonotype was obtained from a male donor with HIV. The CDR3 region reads CASHGSSNQPQHF. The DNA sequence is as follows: TGTGCCAGTCACGGTTCGAGCAATCAGCCCCAGCATTTT.